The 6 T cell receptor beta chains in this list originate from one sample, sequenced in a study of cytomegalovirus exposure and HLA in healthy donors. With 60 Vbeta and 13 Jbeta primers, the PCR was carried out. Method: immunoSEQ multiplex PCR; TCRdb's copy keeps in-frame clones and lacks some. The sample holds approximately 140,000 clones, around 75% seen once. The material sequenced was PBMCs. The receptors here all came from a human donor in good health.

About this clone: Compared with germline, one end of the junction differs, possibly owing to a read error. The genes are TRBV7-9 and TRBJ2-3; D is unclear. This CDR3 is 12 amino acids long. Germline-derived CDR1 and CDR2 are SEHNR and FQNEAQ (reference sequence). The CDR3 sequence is CSSSAPQIRQYF. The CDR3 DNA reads TGTTCCAGCAGCGCCCCACAGATACGGCAGTATTTT.

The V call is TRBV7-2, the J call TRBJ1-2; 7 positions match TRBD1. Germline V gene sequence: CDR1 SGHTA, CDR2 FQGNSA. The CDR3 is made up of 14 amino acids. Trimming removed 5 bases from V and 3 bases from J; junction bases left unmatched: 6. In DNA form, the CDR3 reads TGTGCCAGCAGCCCATTGGGACAGTACTATGGCTACACCTTC. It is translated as CASSPLGQYYGYTF.

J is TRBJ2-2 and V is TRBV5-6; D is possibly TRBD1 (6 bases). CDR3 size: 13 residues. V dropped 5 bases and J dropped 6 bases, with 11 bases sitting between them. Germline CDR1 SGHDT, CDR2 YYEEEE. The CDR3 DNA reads TGTGCCAGCAGTACAGGGTTGTCCGGGGAGCTGTTTTTT. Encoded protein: CASSTGLSGELFF.

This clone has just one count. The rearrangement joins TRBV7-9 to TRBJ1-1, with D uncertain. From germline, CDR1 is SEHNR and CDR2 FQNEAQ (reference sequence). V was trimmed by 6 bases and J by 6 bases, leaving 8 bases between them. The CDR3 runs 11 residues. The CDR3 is CASSPGAEAFF. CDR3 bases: TGTGCCAGCAGTCCTGGAGCTGAAGCTTTCTTT.

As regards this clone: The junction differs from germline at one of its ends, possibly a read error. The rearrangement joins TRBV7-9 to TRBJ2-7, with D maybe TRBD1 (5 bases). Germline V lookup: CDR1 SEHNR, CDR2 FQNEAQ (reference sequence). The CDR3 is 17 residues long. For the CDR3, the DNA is TGTTCCAGCAGCTTAAACCCAGGGCAGGACCCCTCCTACGAGCAGTACTTC. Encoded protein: CSSSLNPGQDPSYEQYF. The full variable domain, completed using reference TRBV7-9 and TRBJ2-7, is DTGVSQNPRHKITKRGQNVTFRCDPISEHNRLYWYRQTLGQGPEFLTYFQNEAQLEKSRLLSDRFSAERPKGSFSTLEIQRTEQGDSAMYLCSSSLNPGQDPSYEQYFGPGTRLTVT.

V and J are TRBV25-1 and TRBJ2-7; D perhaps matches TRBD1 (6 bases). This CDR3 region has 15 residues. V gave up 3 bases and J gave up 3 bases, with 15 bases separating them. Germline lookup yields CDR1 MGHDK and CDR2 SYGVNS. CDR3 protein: CASSDQRQGLYEQYF. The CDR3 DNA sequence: TGTGCCAGCAGTGACCAAAGGCAGGGGCTCTACGAGCAGTACTTC.